These 31 T cell receptor beta chains share one sample of origin, sequenced in a study of shared clonotypes between healthy human individuals. Naivety among CD8 cells was defined by CD45RO negativity and positive CCR7 selection, thereby excluding terminally differentiated effector memory CD45RA+ cells. The data were produced by immunoSEQ multiplex PCR, yet TCRdb's version contains in-frame clones alone and is incomplete. The sample lists just over 2,000,000 clones, about 94% occurring once. Sequencing was done on a sample of naive CD8+ T cells sorted from blood. These receptors came from a man aged 18 to 29 in good health.

A single count supports this clone. The chain is built from TRBV4-1 and TRBJ1-2, with D unresolved. The CDR3 has 17 residues. Trimming stripped 2 bases from V and 4 bases from J, with 20 bases between. Germline CDR1 is MGHRA and CDR2 is YSYEKL. The CDR3 sequence is CASSQLLPLDGTYGYTF. CDR3 DNA sequence: TGCGCCAGCAGCCAACTCCTTCCCCTCGACGGTACCTATGGCTACACCTTC.

The V and J genes are TRBV11-2 and TRBJ2-5; no firm D call. The CDR3 is 13 residues long. V lost 1 base to trimming and J lost 3 bases, with 6 bases between them. Germline values: CDR1 SGHAT, CDR2 FQNNGV. The CDR3 nucleotides read TGTGCCAGCAGCTTAGTTGAGGAAGAGACCCAGTACTTC. This sequence encodes CASSLVEEETQYF.

The chain employs TRBV28 and TRBJ1-2; 7 bases align to TRBD1. This CDR3 has 14 amino acids. J lost 3 bases, V lost 6 bases, and 7 bases had no gene match. Germline CDR1 is MDHEN and CDR2 is SYDVKM. In DNA form, the CDR3 reads TGTGCCAGCAGACACATGACAGGGCACTATGGCTACACCTTC. This translates into CASRHMTGHYGYTF.

The chain employs TRBV6-5 and TRBJ2-7; tentative D call: TRBD1 (5 bases). V shed 1 base and J shed 4 bases, with 8 bases lying between them. The CDR3 is made up of 13 amino acids. Germline V gene data show CDR1 as MNHEY and CDR2 as SVGAGI. Here the CDR3 reads CASSYYQGYEQYF. In DNA form, the CDR3 reads TGTGCCAGCAGTTACTACCAGGGATACGAGCAGTACTTC.

The rearrangement joins TRBV14 to TRBJ2-7, with D maybe TRBD2 (5 bases). This CDR3 contains 14 residues. The ends were cut back, 3 bases at V and 3 bases at J, with 12 bases in the middle. Germline CDR1 reads SGHDN; CDR2 reads FVKESK. The CDR3 region has the DNA TGTGCCAGCAGCCATGACCTACTAGACTACGAGCAGTACTTC. Translating it yields CASSHDLLDYEQYF.

The chain is built from TRBV7-8 and TRBJ2-7, with TRBD1 matching 10 bases. Unmatched junction bases numbered 13, after V lost 5 bases and J lost 9 bases. The CDR3 consists of 15 residues. The germline V gene has CDR1 SGHVS and CDR2 FQNEAQ. The CDR3 nucleotides read TGTGCCAGCAGCCTTGGGACAGGGGCCGGCAGCGCGCAGTACTTC. It codes for CASSLGTGAGSAQYF.

This chain uses TRBV5-1 with TRBJ2-1, with no clear D. The germline V and J ends were trimmed by 2 bases and 2 bases, with 5 bases remaining between them. Germline V gene sequence: CDR1 SGHRS, CDR2 YFSETQ. The CDR3 has 13 amino acids. CDR3 bases: TGCGCCAGCAGCTTCAATCCCTACAATGAGCAGTTCTTC. Encoded protein: CASSFNPYNEQFF. Using reference TRBV5-1 and TRBJ2-1 for the parts outside the CDR3, the full variable domain is KAGVTQTPRYLIKTRGQQVTLSCSPISGHRSVSWYQQTPGQGLQFLFEYFSETQRNKGNFPGRFSGRQFSNSRSEMNVSTLELGDSALYLCASSFNPYNEQFFGPGTRLTVL.

The chain carries TRBV9 and TRBJ2-7, with TRBD1 matching 8 bases. Germline-derived CDR1 and CDR2 are SGDLS and YYNGEE. The CDR3 has 14 residues. V lost 3 bases to trimming and J lost 6 bases; unmatched junction nucleotides: 8. CDR3 nucleotide sequence: TGTGCCAGCAGCGAAGGACAGGGTGGTGTCGAGCAGTACTTC. Its translation: CASSEGQGGVEQYF.

The genes are TRBV27 and TRBJ2-5; D tentatively fits TRBD1 or TRBD2 (5 bases each). Trimming left V 5 bases short and J 5 bases short, with 21 bases between. Per the germline V gene, CDR1 is MNHEY and CDR2 is SMNVEV (reference sequence). The CDR3 covers 16 residues. The CDR3: CASSHSPGRAAETQYF. The CDR3 DNA reads as TGTGCCAGCAGTCACTCCCCGGGACGGGCCGCCGAGACCCAGTACTTC.

The rearrangement links TRBV4-3 to TRBJ2-7, with a tentative D call TRBD2 (6 bases). The V gene lost 0 bases and the J gene lost 0 bases, with 15 bases spanning the gap. Germline V lookup: CDR1 LGHNA, CDR2 YSLEER. The CDR3 length is 17 residues. CDR3 sequence: CASSQEPPGTLSYEQYF. The CDR3 region has the DNA TGCGCCAGCAGCCAAGAGCCCCCAGGGACTCTCTCCTACGAGCAGTACTTC.

The chain couples TRBV2 to TRBJ2-7, with TRBD1 identical over 8 bases. Germline CDR1 reads SNHLY; CDR2 reads FYNNEI. There are 18 residues in the CDR3. With V trimmed by 6 bases and J by 0 bases, 16 bases remained unmatched. The CDR3 region is CASSGQTRDRRPSYEQYF. CDR3 nucleotides: TGTGCCAGCAGCGGTCAGACCCGGGACAGGCGGCCCTCCTACGAGCAGTACTTC.

J is TRBJ1-6 and V is TRBV7-9; D might be TRBD1 (6 bases). The germline V gene has CDR1 SEHNR and CDR2 FQNEAQ (reference sequence). Trimming pared 5 bases from V and 4 bases from J, leaving 15 bases between. The CDR3 has 16 amino acids. The CDR3 spells CASSLKTGFYNSPLHF. DNA of the CDR3: TGTGCCAGCAGCCTAAAGACAGGTTTTTATAATTCACCCCTCCACTTT.

The rearrangement links TRBV5-4 to TRBJ1-2, with TRBD1 matching 11 bases. The V gene end was trimmed by 0 bases and the J gene end by 2 bases; junction bases not matched to a gene: 9. This CDR3 has 18 amino acids. CDR1 and CDR2 (germline): SGHNT, YYREEE (reference sequence). This CDR3 reads CASSLGSRTGGANYGYTF. The CDR3 DNA reads TGTGCCAGCAGCTTGGGTTCTCGGACAGGGGGCGCCAACTATGGCTACACCTTC.

The genes are TRBV11-2 and TRBJ1-1, with 11 bases fitting TRBD1. Per germline, CDR1 SGHAT and CDR2 FQNNGV. Unmatched junction bases numbered 11, after V lost 5 bases and J lost 0 bases. CDR3 length equals 18 residues. This CDR3 is CASSGTGGGFGVNTEAFF. Here the CDR3 DNA reads TGTGCCAGCAGCGGGACAGGGGGAGGCTTCGGGGTGAACACTGAAGCTTTCTTT.

V and J are TRBV10-2 and TRBJ1-4; D may be TRBD1 (5 bases). Germline V CDR1 and CDR2: WSHSY, SAAADI. The CDR3 is made up of 14 amino acids. Trimming took off 3 bases at V and 4 bases at J, with 9 bases between the two ends. The CDR3 is CASSDVGVNEKLFF. The CDR3 DNA is TGCGCCAGCAGTGACGTAGGGGTTAATGAAAAACTGTTTTTT.

On this clone: Other DNA sequences in this specimen translate into the identical CDR3. The V and J genes are TRBV9 and TRBJ1-4, with 7 bases aligning to TRBD1. Germline V gene lookup returns CDR1 SGDLS and CDR2 YYNGEE. The V segment lost 0 bases and the J segment 2 bases; nucleotides outside the gene matches: 1. The CDR3 sequence is 15 residues long. The CDR3: CASSVDRGTNEKLFF. CDR3 coding DNA: TGTGCCAGCAGCGTAGACAGGGGCACTAATGAAAAACTGTTTTTT. Based on the CDR3 plus reference TRBV9 and TRBJ1-4, the full variable domain is DSGVTQTPKHLITATGQRVTLRCSPRSGDLSVYWYQQSLDQGLQFLIQYYNGEERAKGNILERFSAQQFPDLHSELNLSSLELGDSALYFCASSVDRGTNEKLFFGSGTQLSVL.

CDR3 DNA: TGTGCCAGTAGTATGGATGCTGAGTCACCCCTCCACTTT. This encodes CASSMDAESPLHF. J is TRBJ1-6 and V is TRBV19, with D unresolved. The V gene lost 3 bases and the J gene lost 10 bases, with 10 bases spanning the gap. Germline values: CDR1 LNHDA, CDR2 SQIVND (reference sequence). CDR3 size: 13 residues. The complete variable domain, with remaining parts taken from reference TRBV19 and TRBJ1-6, reads DGGITQSPKYLFRKEGQNVTLSCEQNLNHDAMYWYRQDPGQGLRLIYYSQIVNDFQKGDIAEGYSVSREKKESFPLTVTSAQKNPTAFYLCASSMDAESPLHFGNGTRLTVT.

V gene TRBV6-1 combines with J gene TRBJ2-7; 9 bases agree with TRBD1. Per the germline V gene, CDR1 is MNHNS and CDR2 is SASEGT. V shed 7 bases, J shed 2 bases, and the junction held 6 bases outside the gene matches. The CDR3 runs 14 residues. CDR3 sequence (DNA): TGTGCCAGCACCTGGGACAGGGAGACCTACGAGCAGTACTTC. It translates to CASTWDRETYEQYF.

In regard to this clone: Other DNA variants within this sample encode the same CDR3. V usage is TRBV27 and J usage is TRBJ2-7; 8 nucleotides line up with TRBD2. This CDR3 spans 13 amino acids. Germline CDR1 is MNHEY and CDR2 is SMNVEV (reference sequence). The J segment lost 2 bases and the V segment lost 3 bases, leaving 0 bases of the junction unmatched. The DNA of the CDR3 is TGTGCCAGCAGTTTTAGCGGGGCCTACGAGCAGTACTTC. This sequence encodes CASSFSGAYEQYF.

J is TRBJ2-5 and V is TRBV7-9; TRBD1 is a possible D gene (6 bases). The CDR3 runs 14 residues. Trimming removed 4 bases at V and 2 bases at J, with 11 bases between. The germline gives CDR1 SEHNR, CDR2 FQNEAQ (reference sequence). CDR3 protein: CASSSGTTQETQYF. The CDR3 coding sequence is TGTGCCAGCAGCTCCGGGACAACACAAGAGACCCAGTACTTC.

The chain recombines TRBV19 with TRBJ1-1; D not resolved. CDR3 length equals 14 residues. The V gene lost 0 bases and the J gene lost 1 base, with 6 bases spanning the gap. Germline-derived CDR1 and CDR2 are LNHDA and SQIVND (reference sequence). The CDR3 protein is CASSIDGQNTEAFF. DNA of the CDR3: TGTGCCAGTAGTATAGATGGGCAGAACACTGAAGCTTTCTTT.

The rearrangement uses TRBV19 and TRBJ2-2; 11 bases match TRBD1. The V gene's germline CDR1 is LNHDA and CDR2 SQIVND (reference sequence). V shed 2 bases and J 6 bases; nucleotides not matched to a gene: 5. The CDR3 runs to 16 residues. The CDR3, as DNA: TGTGCCAGTAGTATAATAAGGACAGGGGGCCCCGGGGAGCTGTTTTTT. As protein: CASSIIRTGGPGELFF.

The gene calls are TRBV9 and TRBJ2-7, with D possibly being TRBD2 (6 bases). V was cut by 0 bases and J by 7 bases, with 17 bases left in between. Germline V gene lookup returns CDR1 SGDLS and CDR2 YYNGEE. The CDR3 is 15 residues long. CDR3 protein: CASSVEGGPWGEQYF. For the CDR3, the DNA is TGTGCCAGCAGCGTAGAGGGAGGCCCTTGGGGTGAGCAGTACTTC.

This clone was seen just once. This chain connects TRBV11-2 to TRBJ2-7; possibly TRBD1 or TRBD2 for D (5 bases each). Germline lookup yields CDR1 SGHAT and CDR2 FQNNGV. The V end was cut by 5 bases, the J end by 4 bases, with 12 bases between. CDR3 size: 13 residues. The CDR3 region has the DNA TGTGCCAGCAGCGAAGGGACGGATTACGAGCAGTACTTC. Translating gives CASSEGTDYEQYF.

This chain uses TRBV7-9 with TRBJ2-1; D uncertain. This CDR3 region has 12 residues. Germline CDR1 is SEHNR and CDR2 is FQNEAQ (reference sequence). The V and J ends lost 8 bases and 5 bases respectively, with 10 bases between them. The CDR3 DNA reads TGTGCCAGCGCGACTGGCCACAATGAGCAGTTCTTC. Its translation is CASATGHNEQFF.

The chain carries TRBV25-1 and TRBJ2-2; D is ambiguous. The germline V gene encodes CDR1 MGHDK and CDR2 SYGVNS. Trimming removed 10 bases from V and 7 bases from J, with 10 bases in between. The CDR3 sequence is 11 residues long. In DNA form, the CDR3 reads TGTGCCACCGTGGGCGGCGGGGAGCTGTTTTTT. Translation gives CATVGGGELFF.

The chain combines TRBV9 with TRBJ2-3, with D possibly being TRBD2 (6 bases). The CDR3 loop spans 15 amino acids. Between the trimmed V and J ends, which lost 3 bases and 1 base, there was a span of 12 bases. The germline CDR1 and CDR2 sequences are SGDLS and YYNGEE. The CDR3, as DNA: TGTGCCAGCAGCGATGGGGGAGGTGGCACAGATACGCAGTATTTT. It encodes CASSDGGGGTDTQYF.

The rearrangement joins TRBV11-2 to TRBJ2-5, with a possible D match to TRBD2 (6 bases). CDR1 SGHAT and CDR2 FQNNGV come from the germline V gene. V lost 1 base and J lost 4, with 13 bases in between. The CDR3 contains 15 residues. The CDR3 DNA reads as TGTGCCAGCAGCTTAGGGGACTCAACCGCAGAGACCCAGTACTTC. Translated: CASSLGDSTAETQYF.

The rearrangement uses TRBV6-5 and TRBJ2-2; D is unresolved. The CDR3 covers 15 residues. V was trimmed by 5 bases and J by 0 bases, leaving 10 bases between them. Per the germline V gene, CDR1 is MNHEY and CDR2 is SVGAGI. Here the CDR3 reads CASSTQATNTGELFF. CDR3 coding DNA: TGTGCCAGCAGTACGCAGGCAACGAACACCGGGGAGCTGTTTTTT.

The genes are TRBV5-1 and TRBJ2-7, with TRBD2 identical over 10 bases. CDR1 SGHRS and CDR2 YFSETQ come from the germline V gene. This CDR3 contains 15 residues. The V gene end was trimmed by 4 bases and the J gene end by 5 bases; junction bases not matched to a gene: 9. The CDR3 protein is CASSPSGSNLHEQYF. The CDR3 bases are TGCGCCAGCAGCCCTAGCGGGAGTAATCTACACGAGCAGTACTTC.

For the CDR3, the DNA is TGTGCCAGCAGCTTAGAATCGTCGACAAACAGGGTCTCCGAGCAGTACTTC. Residues: CASSLESSTNRVSEQYF. The chain recombines TRBV7-9 with TRBJ2-7; maybe TRBD1 (6 bases). There are 17 residues in the CDR3. V dropped 1 base and J dropped 6 bases, with 22 bases sitting between them. Germline CDR1 reads SEHNR; CDR2 reads FQNEAQ (reference sequence).